The next 8 T cell receptor beta chains were all read from a single sample in a study of blood T cell repertoires in COVID-19. The method was immunoSEQ multiplex PCR; TCRdb's version includes in-frame clones alone and lacks a portion of them. Among over 60,000 clones, 75% to 80% were seen once, and the ten largest hold 40% to 60%. The sequenced sample consisted of peripheral blood. The receptors here all came from an elderly woman with acute or convalescent COVID-19.

This rearrangement joins TRBV6-5 to TRBJ2-7; TRBD1 aligns across 9 bases. The CDR3 consists of 14 residues. V gave up 5 bases and J gave up 3 bases; unmatched junction bases: 5. CDR1 is MNHEY and CDR2 is SVGAGI in the germline V gene. CDR3 in amino acids: CASSLTTGGYEQYF. CDR3 nucleotide sequence: TGTGCCAGCAGTCTAACGACAGGGGGCTACGAGCAGTACTTC.

The chain recombines TRBV19 with TRBJ2-7, with 12 bases fitting TRBD2. Germline V gene sequence: CDR1 LNHDA, CDR2 SQIVND (reference sequence). This CDR3 contains 16 residues. Losses at the gene ends were 0 bases for V and 4 bases for J; bases not matched to a gene: 4. Here the CDR3 DNA reads TGTGCCAGTAGTATAGATGGACTAGCGGGAAGGTACGAGCAGTACTTC. This sequence encodes CASSIDGLAGRYEQYF.

The J gene is TRBJ2-3, the V gene TRBV10-3; D is unresolved. The germline CDR1 and CDR2 sequences are ENHRY and SYGVKD. V was pared by 0 bases and J by 6 bases, with 13 bases between. CDR3 size: 15 residues. The CDR3 is CAISESKVGGDTQYF. The CDR3 nucleotides read TGTGCCATCAGTGAGTCGAAGGTTGGCGGCGATACGCAGTATTTT.

The chain links TRBV6-1 to TRBJ1-2, with 7 positions matching TRBD1. The CDR3 consists of 14 residues. With 0 bases clipped from V and 4 bases from J, the junction kept 2 bases outside the gene matches. Germline V gives CDR1 MNHNS, CDR2 SASEGT. The DNA for the CDR3 is TGTGCCAGCAGTGAAGCCGCAGGGGGCTATGGCTACACCTTC. It encodes CASSEAAGGYGYTF.

The chain carries TRBV9 and TRBJ2-7, with a tentative D call TRBD2 (6 bases). The CDR3 covers 14 residues. Germline loops: CDR1 SGDLS, CDR2 YYNGEE. V lost 4 bases, J lost 5 bases, and 16 bases lay in between. The CDR3 sequence: CASSPGDTRNEQYF. The CDR3 DNA is TGTGCCAGCAGCCCGGGGGATACGCGAAACGAGCAGTACTTC.

This chain connects TRBV2 to TRBJ2-3; a weak D match, TRBD1 (6 bases). Per the germline V gene, CDR1 is SNHLY and CDR2 is FYNNEI. CDR3 length equals 14 residues. Trimming removed 9 bases from V and 4 bases from J, with 17 bases in between. CDR3 protein: CASEDRTGADTQYF. CDR3 DNA sequence: TGTGCCAGTGAAGACAGGACCGGAGCAGATACGCAGTATTTT.

The V and J genes are TRBV7-8 and TRBJ1-2; D may be TRBD1 (5 bases). V lost 5 bases and J 4 bases, leaving 8 bases between the germline ends. The CDR3 is made up of 12 amino acids. The germline CDR1 and CDR2 sequences are SGHVS and FQNEAQ. The CDR3 is CASSRDSYGYTF. The CDR3 bases are TGTGCCAGCAGCCGGGACTCCTATGGCTACACCTTC.

The V gene is TRBV6-6, the J gene TRBJ2-1, with 10 bases matching TRBD2. Trimming at V came to 3 bases and at J to 6 bases, leaving 2 bases not matched to a gene. Germline V CDR1 and CDR2: MNHNY, SVGAGI (reference sequence). The CDR3 spans 14 residues. The CDR3 here is CASSYLAGVNEQFF. CDR3 in DNA: TGTGCCAGCAGTTATCTAGCGGGAGTCAATGAGCAGTTCTTC.